Below, 26 T cell receptor beta chains from the same sample are listed, as sequenced in a study of shared clonotypes between healthy human individuals. Naive CD8 cells lacked CD45RO, underwent positive selection for CCR7 and left out terminally differentiated effector memory CD45RA+ cells. Assay used: immunoSEQ multiplex PCR; TCRdb lists only in-frame clones, some missing. The repertoire holds 700,000 to 950,000 clones, 90% to 97% seen once, with under 0.25% in the top ten. The sequenced sample was naive CD8+ T cells sorted from blood. All receptors derive from a man aged 25 to 45 in good health.

J is TRBJ1-1 and V is TRBV10-3; no firm D call. CDR1 is ENHRY and CDR2 is SYGVKD in the germline V gene. Deletions cut 2 bases from V and 7 bases from J, with 8 bases between. This CDR3 is 12 amino acids long. This CDR3 is CAISEGTFEAFF. For the CDR3, the DNA is TGTGCCATCAGTGAGGGTACTTTTGAAGCTTTCTTT.

The rearrangement links TRBV9 to TRBJ2-1; a weak D match, TRBD1 (6 bases). The germline V gene has CDR1 SGDLS and CDR2 YYNGEE. Trimming cost V 7 bases and J 15 bases, with 11 bases left between them. The CDR3 covers 9 residues. The CDR3 DNA reads as TGTGCCAGCGGGACACCTGCGTTCTTC. This encodes CASGTPAFF. Using reference TRBV9 and TRBJ2-1 for the parts outside the CDR3, the full variable domain is DSGVTQTPKHLITATGQRVTLRCSPRSGDLSVYWYQQSLDQGLQFLIQYYNGEERAKGNILERFSAQQFPDLHSELNLSSLELGDSALYFCASGTPAFFGPGTRLTVL.

The rearrangement joins TRBV6-4 to TRBJ2-2; the D gene is possibly TRBD2 (5 bases). V was pared by 0 bases and J by 5 bases, with 10 bases between. This CDR3 spans 15 amino acids. CDR1 MRHNA and CDR2 SNTAGT come from the germline V gene. CDR3 region: CASSDSKGVTGELFF. For the CDR3, the DNA is TGTGCCAGCAGTGACTCCAAGGGAGTTACCGGGGAGCTGTTTTTT.

The chain couples TRBV4-1 to TRBJ2-7; D remains unclear. This CDR3 comprises 13 residues. Trimming took off 1 base at V and 5 bases at J, with 9 bases between the two ends. The germline V gene encodes CDR1 MGHRA and CDR2 YSYEKL. CDR3 residues: CASSQVRNDEQYF. The CDR3 DNA reads as TGCGCCAGCAGCCAAGTCCGGAACGACGAGCAGTACTTC.

The gene calls are TRBV5-1 and TRBJ2-7; 8 positions agree with TRBD2. Germline V gene sequence: CDR1 SGHRS, CDR2 YFSETQ. This CDR3 contains 15 residues. Trimming cost V 0 bases and J 3 bases; bases outside gene matches: 5. The chain's CDR3 is CASSLELAAHYEQYF. The DNA for the CDR3 is TGCGCCAGCAGCTTGGAACTAGCGGCTCACTACGAGCAGTACTTC.

The chain uses TRBV6-6 and TRBJ1-2, with D hard to call. Germline CDR1 MNHNY, CDR2 SVGAGI (reference sequence). Trimming cost V 2 bases and J 6 bases, with 7 bases left between them. This CDR3 spans 12 amino acids. The CDR3 protein is CASSYTSNGYTF. CDR3 in DNA: TGTGCCAGCAGTTACACATCAAATGGCTACACCTTC.

The V gene is TRBV11-2, the J gene TRBJ2-7; TRBD1 might be the D (5 bases). V shed 7 bases and J shed 1 base, with 17 bases lying between them. CDR1 and CDR2 (germline): SGHAT, FQNNGV. This CDR3 has 15 residues. The CDR3 is CASNQPQGRSYEQYF. The CDR3, as DNA: TGTGCCAGCAACCAACCCCAGGGAAGGTCCTACGAGCAGTACTTC.

About this clone: At the DNA level, this CDR3 is encoded by other sequences in the same sample as well. The V call is TRBV7-9, the J call TRBJ2-7, with 9 nucleotides matching TRBD1. Trimming cost V 7 bases and J 1 base; bases outside gene matches: 5. The germline V gene encodes CDR1 SEHNR and CDR2 FQNEAQ (reference sequence). The CDR3 totals 14 residues. This CDR3 is CASNPGTGSYEQYF. The CDR3 bases are TGTGCCAGCAACCCAGGGACAGGGTCCTACGAGCAGTACTTC.

DNA of the CDR3: TGTGCCAGCAGTTTCATACCCCCGGGACTAGGGTTCAATGAGCAGTTCTTC. Its protein product is CASSFIPPGLGFNEQFF. This rearrangement joins TRBV27 to TRBJ2-1, with TRBD2 matching over 8 bases. V trimming: 3 bases; J trimming: 6 bases; junction bases outside the gene matches: 13. Per germline, CDR1 MNHEY and CDR2 SMNVEV (reference sequence). The CDR3 has 17 residues.

This chain joins TRBV30 and TRBJ2-3; 11 nucleotides line up with TRBD2. J was trimmed by 4 bases and V by 5 bases; bases with no gene match: 5. CDR1 is GTSNPN and CDR2 is SVGIG in the germline V gene (reference sequence). This CDR3 is 14 amino acids long. CDR3 nucleotide sequence: TGTGCCTGGGGTAGCGGGAGGGGGGCAGATACGCAGTATTTT. It translates to CAWGSGRGADTQYF.

The genes are TRBV7-9 and TRBJ2-2; TRBD2 agrees at 13 bases. Germline V gives CDR1 SEHNR, CDR2 FQNEAQ (reference sequence). The J segment lost 6 bases and the V segment lost 5 bases, leaving 12 bases of the junction unmatched. The CDR3 covers 18 residues. CDR3 in DNA: TGTGCCAGCAGCCTAACCACTAGCGGGAGGGCCCAGTCCGGGGAGCTGTTTTTT. Residues: CASSLTTSGRAQSGELFF.

About this clone: This specimen includes other DNA sequences encoding the same CDR3. The gene calls are TRBV6-6 and TRBJ1-1, with D unresolved. Trimming took 2 bases from V and 1 from J, leaving 8 bases between them. CDR3 size: 14 residues. Germline V gene data show CDR1 as MNHNY and CDR2 as SVGAGI (reference sequence). This CDR3 is CASSYPTENTEAFF. The CDR3 DNA reads TGTGCCAGCAGTTACCCCACAGAGAACACTGAAGCTTTCTTT.

J is TRBJ2-7 and V is TRBV7-6; TRBD2 is a possible D gene (6 bases). Per germline, CDR1 SGHVS and CDR2 FNYEAQ. The CDR3 has 12 amino acids. The ends were cut back, 5 bases at V and 5 bases at J, with 10 bases in the middle. The CDR3, as DNA: TGTGCCAGCAGCCCTCGGACTAACGAGCAGTACTTC. This codes for CASSPRTNEQYF.

V usage is TRBV4-1 and J usage is TRBJ2-1; TRBD2 agrees at 8 bases. CDR1 and CDR2 (germline): MGHRA, YSYEKL. The length of the CDR3 is 15 residues. The ends lost 4 bases at V and 9 bases at J; junction bases unmatched: 11. The CDR3, as DNA: TGCGCCAGCAGCCCCCAACCTGGCGGGAGGTTTGAGCAGTTCTTC. Translating it yields CASSPQPGGRFEQFF.

The V call is TRBV11-2, the J call TRBJ2-5; 14 nucleotides align to TRBD2. The germline gives CDR1 SGHAT, CDR2 FQNNGV. V lost 2 bases, J lost 5 bases, and 7 bases stayed unmatched. There are 17 residues in the CDR3. The DNA of the CDR3 is TGTGCCAGCAGCTTACATGGACTAGCGGGAGGAATGGAGACCCAGTACTTC. This gives the protein CASSLHGLAGGMETQYF.

The chain joins TRBV14 to TRBJ2-7, with 12 bases aligning to TRBD2. With 3 bases clipped from V and 2 bases from J, the junction kept 11 bases outside the gene matches. Germline V gene lookup returns CDR1 SGHDN and CDR2 FVKESK. There are 18 residues in the CDR3. The CDR3 protein is CASSHPELAGGTPYEQYF. Written as DNA, the CDR3 is TGTGCCAGCAGCCACCCCGAGCTAGCGGGAGGGACTCCCTACGAGCAGTACTTC.

The chain is built from TRBV7-7 and TRBJ2-1, with 7 bases matching TRBD2. Per the germline V gene, CDR1 is SSHAT and CDR2 is FNYEAQ (reference sequence). This CDR3 contains 15 residues. The V segment lost 2 bases and the J segment 4 bases; nucleotides outside the gene matches: 5. The CDR3 DNA follows: TGTGCCAGCAGCTTACAGGCGGGGGAGTACAATGAGCAGTTCTTC. Its translation is CASSLQAGEYNEQFF.

The chain employs TRBV4-1 and TRBJ1-3, with 9 bases fitting TRBD1. Per germline, CDR1 MGHRA and CDR2 YSYEKL. The CDR3 contains 15 residues. Trimming at V came to 1 base and at J to 3 bases, leaving 1 base not matched to a gene. CDR3 bases: TGCGCCAGCAGCCAAGGACAGGGGGATGGAAACACCATATATTTT. Translating it yields CASSQGQGDGNTIYF.

V and J are TRBV27 and TRBJ2-1; 13 bases are shared with TRBD2. The germline V gene encodes CDR1 MNHEY and CDR2 SMNVEV (reference sequence). The CDR3 is made up of 15 amino acids. V shed 1 base, J shed 9 bases, and the junction held 3 bases outside the gene matches. CDR3 DNA: TGTGCCAGCAGTTTATTTGGGACTAGCGGGATTGAGCAGTTCTTC. This encodes CASSLFGTSGIEQFF.

The chain recombines TRBV7-6 with TRBJ2-1; 11 bases fit TRBD2. The CDR3 extends over 16 amino acids. In germline, CDR1 is SGHVS, CDR2 FNYEAQ. With V trimmed by 1 base and J by 6 bases, 5 bases remained unmatched. CDR3 loop: CASSLGGLAGGNEQFF. In DNA form, the CDR3 reads TGTGCCAGCAGCTTAGGAGGTCTAGCGGGGGGCAATGAGCAGTTCTTC.

The rearrangement joins TRBV11-2 to TRBJ2-3; D possibly corresponds to TRBD2 (6 bases). Trimming left V 1 base short and J 1 base short, with 18 bases between. Germline V gene sequence: CDR1 SGHAT, CDR2 FQNNGV. The CDR3 has 18 residues. DNA of the CDR3: TGTGCCAGCAGCTTAGGGATCGGGAGAGCATATGGCACAGATACGCAGTATTTT. Encoded protein: CASSLGIGRAYGTDTQYF.

This chain connects TRBV27 to TRBJ2-7; no clear D gene. The CDR3 spans 13 residues. V dropped 5 bases and J dropped 4 bases, with 12 bases sitting between them. Germline-derived CDR1 and CDR2 are MNHEY and SMNVEV (reference sequence). In nucleotides, the CDR3 is TGTGCCAGCAGTCGGGCGGAGAGATACGAGCAGTACTTC. This gives the protein CASSRAERYEQYF.

A few counts support this clone. V and J are TRBV11-2 and TRBJ2-7; the D is unclear. CDR1 and CDR2 from the germline V gene are SGHAT and FQNNGV. The CDR3 runs 13 residues. V was shortened by 5 bases and J by 3 bases, with 11 bases between the two germline ends. The CDR3 DNA follows: TGTGCCAGCAGCCTCACTTCGATCTACGAGCAGTACTTC. Amino acids: CASSLTSIYEQYF.

The chain couples TRBV6-5 to TRBJ2-1; a possible D gene is TRBD2 (6 bases). The CDR3 totals 15 residues. V shed 0 bases and J shed 4 bases, with 10 bases lying between them. Germline CDR1 MNHEY, CDR2 SVGAGI. The CDR3 protein is CASSYSGSGYNEQFF. DNA of the CDR3: TGTGCCAGCAGTTACTCTGGTAGCGGTTACAATGAGCAGTTCTTC.

V usage is TRBV15 and J usage is TRBJ1-3, with TRBD1 as a possible D gene (5 bases). This CDR3 region has 15 residues. Trimming stripped 0 bases from V and 4 bases from J, with 10 bases between. Germline CDR1 LNHNV, CDR2 YYDKDF (reference sequence). The CDR3 sequence: CATSRDMGTGNTIYF. Here the CDR3 DNA reads TGTGCCACCAGCAGAGATATGGGGACGGGAAACACCATATATTTT.

V is TRBV30 and J is TRBJ2-7; TRBD2 agrees at 8 bases. The CDR3 spans 15 residues. The J segment lost 6 bases and the V segment lost 2 bases, leaving 12 bases of the junction unmatched. Germline V gene sequence: CDR1 GTSNPN, CDR2 SVGIG (reference sequence). The DNA for the CDR3 is TGTGCCTGGAGTCGAGCGGGAGAGTTTCCGGGCGAGCAGTACTTC. Its translation: CAWSRAGEFPGEQYF.